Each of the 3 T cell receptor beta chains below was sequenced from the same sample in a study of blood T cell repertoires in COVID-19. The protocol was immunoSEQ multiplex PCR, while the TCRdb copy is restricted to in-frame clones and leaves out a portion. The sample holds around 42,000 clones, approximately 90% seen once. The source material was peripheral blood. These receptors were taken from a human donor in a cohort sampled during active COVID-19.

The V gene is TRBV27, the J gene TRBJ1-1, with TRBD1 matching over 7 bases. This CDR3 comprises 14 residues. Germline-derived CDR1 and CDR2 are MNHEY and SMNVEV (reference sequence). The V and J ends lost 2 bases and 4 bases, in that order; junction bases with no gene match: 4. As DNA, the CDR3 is TGTGCCAGCAGTTTACGGCAGGGGGGCACTGAAGCTTTCTTT. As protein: CASSLRQGGTEAFF.

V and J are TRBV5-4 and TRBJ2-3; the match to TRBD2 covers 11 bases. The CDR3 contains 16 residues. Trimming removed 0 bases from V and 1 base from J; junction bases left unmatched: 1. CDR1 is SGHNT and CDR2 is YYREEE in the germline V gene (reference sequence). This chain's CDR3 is CASSLVLAGGTDTQYF. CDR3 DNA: TGTGCCAGCAGCTTGGTACTAGCGGGGGGCACAGATACGCAGTATTTT.

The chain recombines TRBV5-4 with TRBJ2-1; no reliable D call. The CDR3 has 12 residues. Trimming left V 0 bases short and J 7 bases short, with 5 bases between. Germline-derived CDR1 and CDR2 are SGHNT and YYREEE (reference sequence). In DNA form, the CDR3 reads TGTGCCAGCAGCTTGGACTCAAATGAGCAGTTCTTC. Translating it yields CASSLDSNEQFF.